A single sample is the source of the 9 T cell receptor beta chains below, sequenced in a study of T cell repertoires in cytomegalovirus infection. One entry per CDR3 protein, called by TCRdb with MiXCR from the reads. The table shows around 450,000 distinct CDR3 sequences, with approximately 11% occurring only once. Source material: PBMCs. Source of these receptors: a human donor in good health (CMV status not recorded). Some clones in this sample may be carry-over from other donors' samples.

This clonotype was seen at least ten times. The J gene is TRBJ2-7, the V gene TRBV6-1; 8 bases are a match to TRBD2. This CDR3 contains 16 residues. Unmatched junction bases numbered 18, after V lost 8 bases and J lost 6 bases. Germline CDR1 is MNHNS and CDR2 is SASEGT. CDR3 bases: TGTGCCAGCCGAAACGCGGTAGCGGGAAGGGCGGGCGAGCAGTACTTC. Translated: CASRNAVAGRAGEQYF.

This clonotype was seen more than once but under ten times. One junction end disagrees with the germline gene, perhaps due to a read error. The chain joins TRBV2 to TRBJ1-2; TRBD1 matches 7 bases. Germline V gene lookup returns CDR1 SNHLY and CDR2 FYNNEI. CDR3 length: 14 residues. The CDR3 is CASYNDRANFGYTF. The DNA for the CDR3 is TGTGCCAGCTACAACGACAGGGCTAACTTTGGCTACACCTTC.

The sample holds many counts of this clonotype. The CDR3 protein is CASSLGQGRSSYNEQFF. Here the CDR3 DNA reads TGTGCCAGCAGTTTAGGGCAGGGGAGGAGCTCCTACAATGAGCAGTTCTTC. V is TRBV27 and J is TRBJ2-1; perhaps D is TRBD1 or TRBD2 (6 bases each). This CDR3 contains 17 residues. Looked up from germline, CDR1 is MNHEY and CDR2 is SMNVEV (reference sequence). V dropped 2 bases and J dropped 0 bases, with 14 bases sitting between them.

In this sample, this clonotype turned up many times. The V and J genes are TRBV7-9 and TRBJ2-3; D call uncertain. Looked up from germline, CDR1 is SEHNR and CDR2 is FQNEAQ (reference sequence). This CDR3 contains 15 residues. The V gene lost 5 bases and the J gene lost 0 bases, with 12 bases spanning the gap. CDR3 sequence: CASSLTPISTDTQYF. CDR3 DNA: TGTGCCAGCAGCCTTACGCCCATTAGCACAGATACGCAGTATTTT.

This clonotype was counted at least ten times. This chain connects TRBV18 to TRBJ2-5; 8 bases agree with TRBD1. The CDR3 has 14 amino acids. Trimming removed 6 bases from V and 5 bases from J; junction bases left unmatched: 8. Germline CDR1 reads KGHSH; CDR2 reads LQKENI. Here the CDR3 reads CASSADRGMETQYF. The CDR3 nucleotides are TGTGCCAGCTCCGCCGACAGGGGCATGGAGACCCAGTACTTC. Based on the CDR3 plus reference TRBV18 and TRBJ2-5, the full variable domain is NAGVMQNPRHLVRRRGQEARLRCSPMKGHSHVYWYRQLPEEGLKFMVYLQKENIIDESGMPKERFSAEFPKEGPSILRIQQVVRGDSAAYFCASSADRGMETQYFGPGTRLLVL.

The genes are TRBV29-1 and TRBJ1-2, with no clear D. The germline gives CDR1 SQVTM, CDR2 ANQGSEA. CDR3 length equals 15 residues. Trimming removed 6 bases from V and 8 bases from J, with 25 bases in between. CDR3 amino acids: CSVETPTPGAGGYTF. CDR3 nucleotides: TGCAGCGTCGAGACCCCTACTCCTGGTGCGGGAGGCTACACCTTC. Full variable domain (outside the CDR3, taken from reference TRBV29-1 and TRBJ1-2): SAVISQKPSRDICQRGTSLTIQCQVDSQVTMMFWYRQQPGQSLTLIATANQGSEATYESGFVIDKFPISRPNLTFSTLTVSNMSPEDSSIYLCSVETPTPGAGGYTFGSGTRLTVV.

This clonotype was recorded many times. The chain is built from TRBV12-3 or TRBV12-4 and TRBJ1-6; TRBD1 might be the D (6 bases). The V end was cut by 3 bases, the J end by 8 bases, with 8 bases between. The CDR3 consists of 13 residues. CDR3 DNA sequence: TGTGCCAGCAGTTTGGGGGGCGATTCACCCCTCCACTTT. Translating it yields CASSLGGDSPLHF.

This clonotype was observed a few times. The CDR3 region is CASSTEGGLVGELFF. CDR3 nucleotide sequence: TGTGCCAGCAGCACCGAAGGGGGTCTCGTCGGGGAGCTGTTTTTT. The J gene is TRBJ2-2, the V gene TRBV5-5, with D perhaps TRBD1 (6 bases). The CDR3 has 15 amino acids. Trimming stripped 4 bases from V and 7 bases from J, with 17 bases between. Germline lookup yields CDR1 SGHKS and CDR2 YYEKEE (reference sequence).

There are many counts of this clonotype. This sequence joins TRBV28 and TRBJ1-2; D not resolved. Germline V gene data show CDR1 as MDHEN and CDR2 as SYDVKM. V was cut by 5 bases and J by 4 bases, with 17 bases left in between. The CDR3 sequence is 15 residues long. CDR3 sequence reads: CASSVGVGPIYGYTF. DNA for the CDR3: TGTGCCAGCAGTGTCGGGGTCGGGCCGATCTATGGCTACACCTTC.